The 30 T cell receptor beta chains in this list originate from one sample, sequenced in a study of graft-versus-host responses after intestinal transplantation. These receptors' antigens are unknown. Profiling relied on immunoSEQ multiplex PCR, and the TCRdb table lists in-frame clones only, not all of them. The sample holds about 120,000 clones, more than 90% seen once. The starting material was unstimulated CD4+ T cells sorted from spleen or lymph node cells, obtained before transplant. The source of these receptors is a human donor who was the organ donor for an intestinal transplant.

This clone was seen a few times. This sequence joins TRBV5-4 and TRBJ2-5, with TRBD1 matching 8 bases. Per germline, CDR1 SGHNT and CDR2 YYREEE (reference sequence). The J segment lost 5 bases and the V segment lost 4 bases, leaving 4 bases of the junction unmatched. The CDR3 consists of 13 residues. The CDR3 bases are TGTGCCAGCAGCCGGACAGGGTTGGAGACCCAGTACTTC. This gives the protein CASSRTGLETQYF.

V is TRBV4-1 and J is TRBJ1-1; D is unresolved. The CDR3 has 17 residues. Trimming pared 5 bases from V and 11 bases from J, leaving 30 bases between. Germline CDR1 MGHRA, CDR2 YSYEKL. CDR3 protein: CASSDQASPPARRRAFF. For the CDR3, the DNA is TGCGCCAGCAGCGACCAGGCCAGTCCACCAGCTCGACGAAGGGCTTTCTTT.

The gene calls are TRBV19 and TRBJ1-5; no firm D call. Germline loops: CDR1 LNHDA, CDR2 SQIVND (reference sequence). Trimming removed 2 bases at V and 5 bases at J, with 13 bases between. There are 15 residues in the CDR3. This CDR3 reads CASSINGQRDQPQHF. As DNA, the CDR3 is TGTGCCAGTAGTATAAATGGGCAGAGGGATCAGCCCCAGCATTTT. Supplemented by reference TRBV19 and TRBJ1-5, the full variable domain reads DGGITQSPKYLFRKEGQNVTLSCEQNLNHDAMYWYRQDPGQGLRLIYYSQIVNDFQKGDIAEGYSVSREKKESFPLTVTSAQKNPTAFYLCASSINGQRDQPQHFGDGTRLSIL.

The chain couples TRBV4-3 to TRBJ2-7; 7 positions agree with TRBD1. Looked up from germline, CDR1 is LGHNA and CDR2 is YSLEER. The CDR3 totals 15 residues. After removal of 0 bases from V and 2 bases from J, the junction contained 4 bases not matched to a gene. The CDR3 sequence: CASSQEQGIPYEQYF. The DNA for the CDR3 is TGCGCCAGCAGCCAAGAACAGGGGATCCCCTACGAGCAGTACTTC.

The chain couples TRBV18 to TRBJ1-1; perhaps TRBD1 as D (5 bases). This CDR3 has 14 residues. Germline loops: CDR1 KGHSH, CDR2 LQKENI. Trimming took off 2 bases at V and 7 bases at J, with 14 bases between the two ends. CDR3 sequence (DNA): TGTGCCAGCTCACCAGCGGGGGAGGGGAGTGAAGCTTTCTTT. It is translated as CASSPAGEGSEAFF.

The gene calls are TRBV4-2 and TRBJ1-2, with D possibly matching TRBD1 (5 bases). Deletions cut 3 bases from V and 0 bases from J, with 8 bases between. The CDR3 loop spans 14 amino acids. CDR1 and CDR2 from the germline V gene are LGHNA and YNFKEQ. CDR3 in DNA: TGTGCCAGCAGCCAGGACATTGCTAACTATGGCTACACCTTC. Translated, it gives CASSQDIANYGYTF.

The V and J genes are TRBV7-9 and TRBJ2-2; TRBD2 matches 10 bases. Germline CDR1 reads SEHNR; CDR2 reads FQNEAQ (reference sequence). Trimming at V came to 3 bases and at J to 4 bases, leaving 5 bases not matched to a gene. There are 16 residues in the CDR3. CDR3 DNA: TGTGCCAGCAGCTTTAGCGGGAGGTCAAGCACCGGGGAGCTGTTTTTT. Its translation is CASSFSGRSSTGELFF. Supplemented by reference TRBV7-9 and TRBJ2-2, the full variable domain reads DTGVSQNPRHKITKRGQNVTFRCDPISEHNRLYWYRQTLGQGPEFLTYFQNEAQLEKSRLLSDRFSAERPKGSFSTLEIQRTEQGDSAMYLCASSFSGRSSTGELFFGEGSRLTVL.

The chain recombines TRBV5-5 with TRBJ2-1; 9 bases line up with TRBD1. Germline assignment: CDR1 SGHKS and CDR2 YYEKEE (reference sequence). The CDR3 totals 16 residues. V shed 4 bases, J shed 0 bases, and the junction held 5 bases outside the gene matches. DNA of the CDR3: TGTGCCAGCAGCGCGGGACAGGGAAGCTCCTACAATGAGCAGTTCTTC. Amino acid sequence: CASSAGQGSSYNEQFF.

CDR3 in amino acids: CASQGNSNQPQHF. In DNA, the CDR3 is TGTGCCAGCCAGGGAAATAGCAATCAGCCCCAGCATTTT. V gene TRBV6-5 combines with J gene TRBJ1-5, with D possibly TRBD1 on 5 matching bases. Deletions cut 8 bases from V and 0 bases from J, with 8 bases between. The CDR3 has 13 residues. Germline values: CDR1 MNHEY, CDR2 SVGAGI.

The chain uses TRBV30 and TRBJ2-2; D remains ambiguous. CDR3 length: 12 residues. Trimming cost V 3 bases and J 0 bases, with 2 bases left between them. Looked up from germline, CDR1 is GTSNPN and CDR2 is SVGIG (reference sequence). The CDR3 is CAWSTNTGELFF. The CDR3 DNA reads TGTGCCTGGAGCACGAACACCGGGGAGCTGTTTTTT.

The chain combines TRBV27 with TRBJ1-5, with D perhaps TRBD1 (6 bases). The germline V and J ends were trimmed by 6 bases and 7 bases, with 13 bases remaining between them. The germline CDR1 and CDR2 sequences are MNHEY and SMNVEV (reference sequence). The CDR3 sequence is 13 residues long. The DNA for the CDR3 is TGTGCCAGCAGACAGGGTAAGGGGCAGCCCCAGCATTTT. Protein sequence: CASRQGKGQPQHF.

V is TRBV27 and J is TRBJ2-6; D uncertain. The CDR3 is 15 residues long. With 5 bases removed from V and 0 bases from J, the gap between germline ends came to 8 bases. Germline values: CDR1 MNHEY, CDR2 SMNVEV (reference sequence). The CDR3 reads CASSPTVSGANVLTF. The CDR3 DNA sequence: TGTGCCAGCAGTCCAACAGTCTCTGGGGCCAACGTCCTGACTTTC.

This clone was seen only once. The chain has TRBV13 and TRBJ2-7, with 12 bases lining up with TRBD2. V lost 5 bases, J lost 6 bases, and 8 bases stayed unmatched. The CDR3 sequence is 15 residues long. The germline CDR1 and CDR2 sequences are PRHDT and FYEKMQ (reference sequence). CDR3 region: CASSHGLAGTSEQYF. DNA for the CDR3: TGTGCCAGCAGCCATGGACTAGCGGGAACTAGCGAGCAGTACTTC.

The rearrangement links TRBV7-9 to TRBJ1-4; TRBD1 matches at 10 bases. The V segment lost 1 base and the J segment 7 bases; nucleotides outside the gene matches: 9. CDR1 is SEHNR and CDR2 is FQNEAQ in the germline V gene (reference sequence). The CDR3 has 17 amino acids. CDR3 nucleotide sequence: TGTGCCAGCAGCTTAGGAAGACAGGGGGCCACGGTTGAAAAACTGTTTTTT. It yields the protein CASSLGRQGATVEKLFF.

The CDR3 nucleotides are TGTGCCAGCAGCAAAGCTCGAAGACGGGTCCCCTCCCGGGAGCTGTTTTTT. It translates to CASSKARRRVPSRELFF. The V gene is TRBV21-1, the J gene TRBJ2-2; TRBD2, the table's D call, was not compared with the DNA. TRBV21-1 is described as a pseudogene. This CDR3 region has 17 residues.

V gene TRBV7-2 combines with J gene TRBJ2-1; D may be TRBD1 or TRBD2 (5 bases each). From germline, CDR1 is SGHTA and CDR2 FQGNSA. Trimming took off 0 bases at V and 4 bases at J, with 10 bases between the two ends. The length of the CDR3 is 15 residues. CDR3 nucleotide sequence: TGTGCCAGCAGCTTAGCGGGACCGTTTTACAATGAGCAGTTCTTC. It translates to CASSLAGPFYNEQFF. Looking up the rest from reference TRBV7-2 and TRBJ2-1 gives the full variable domain: GAGVSQSPSNKVTEKGKDVELRCDPISGHTALYWYRQSLGQGLEFLIYFQGNSAPDKSGLPSDRFSAERTGGSVSTLTIQRTQQEDSAVYLCASSLAGPFYNEQFFGPGTRLTVL.

The gene calls are TRBV9 and TRBJ2-1; TRBD2 agrees at 11 bases. The CDR3 is made up of 15 amino acids. The germline V gene encodes CDR1 SGDLS and CDR2 YYNGEE. The V segment lost 6 bases and the J segment 0 bases; nucleotides outside the gene matches: 2. CDR3 DNA sequence: TGTGCCAGCAAGGGGACTAGCGGCTCCTACAATGAGCAGTTCTTC. This sequence encodes CASKGTSGSYNEQFF.

Remarks on this clone: Other DNA sequences in the same sample also yield this CDR3. The gene calls are TRBV5-4 and TRBJ2-7; 14 positions agree with TRBD2. The CDR3 covers 15 residues. Trimming cost V 0 bases and J 4 bases; bases outside gene matches: 0. The germline gives CDR1 SGHNT, CDR2 YYREEE (reference sequence). CDR3 in DNA: TGTGCCAGCAGCTTGGGACTAGCGGGAGGGTACGAGCAGTACTTC. Encoded protein: CASSLGLAGGYEQYF.

This rearrangement joins TRBV5-4 to TRBJ2-5; D may be TRBD1 (5 bases). This CDR3 contains 16 residues. Trimming removed 0 bases from V and 5 bases from J, with 17 bases in between. CDR1 is SGHNT, CDR2 YYREEE, per germline (reference sequence). The CDR3 DNA follows: TGTGCCAGCAGCTTGGGCCCCGACAGATCCGTCGAGACCCAGTACTTC. It yields the protein CASSLGPDRSVETQYF.

The chain is built from TRBV11-2 and TRBJ2-3; TRBD1 agrees at 8 bases. The CDR3 covers 14 residues. Trimming cost V 5 bases and J 2 bases; bases outside gene matches: 3. Germline CDR1 SGHAT, CDR2 FQNNGV. CDR3 sequence: CASSGGQVTDTQYF. In DNA form, the CDR3 reads TGTGCCAGCAGCGGGGGACAGGTCACAGATACGCAGTATTTT.

The CDR3 DNA sequence: TGTGCCAGGGGACAGTACGAGCAGTACTTC. Translated: CARGQYEQYF. This chain joins TRBV19 and TRBJ2-7, with 7 bases aligning to TRBD1. The ends lost 9 bases at V and 4 bases at J; junction bases unmatched: 0. Germline V gene lookup returns CDR1 LNHDA and CDR2 SQIVND (reference sequence). The CDR3 spans 10 residues. Full variable domain (remainder filled in from reference TRBV19 and TRBJ2-7): DGGITQSPKYLFRKEGQNVTLSCEQNLNHDAMYWYRQDPGQGLRLIYYSQIVNDFQKGDIAEGYSVSREKKESFPLTVTSAQKNPTAFYLCARGQYEQYFGPGTRLTVT.

CDR3 sequence: CASRDSGINEQFF. The CDR3, as DNA: TGTGCCAGCAGGGACAGCGGGATCAATGAGCAGTTCTTC. The chain links TRBV7-9 to TRBJ2-1; weak D call: TRBD2 (7 bases). V was shortened by 6 bases and J by 6 bases, with 12 bases between the two germline ends. This CDR3 comprises 13 residues. In germline, CDR1 is SEHNR, CDR2 FQNEAQ (reference sequence).

V is TRBV5-1 and J is TRBJ1-1; TRBD1 agrees at 9 bases. The trim removed 6 bases at V and 2 bases at J, leaving 8 bases unmatched. This CDR3 is built from 15 residues. From germline, CDR1 is SGHRS and CDR2 YFSETQ. CDR3: CASTSTGGGNTEAFF. In DNA, the CDR3 is TGCGCCAGCACCTCGACAGGGGGAGGAAACACTGAAGCTTTCTTT.

CDR3 in DNA: TGTGCCAGCAGCTCACTGACCCATGAATCCTACGAGCAGTACTTC. Protein: CASSSLTHESYEQYF. The chain is built from TRBV11-2 and TRBJ2-7, with no clear D. Germline-derived CDR1 and CDR2 are SGHAT and FQNNGV. The CDR3 runs to 15 residues. Trimming removed 4 bases from V and 1 base from J, with 14 bases in between.

The CDR3 DNA reads as TGTGCCACCAGCAGGGACAGGGGGGCCTCCTACGAGCAGTACTTC. It is translated as CATSRDRGASYEQYF. This sequence joins TRBV15 and TRBJ2-7, with 10 bases matching TRBD1. The germline V gene has CDR1 LNHNV and CDR2 YYDKDF (reference sequence). The ends lost 3 bases at V and 0 bases at J; junction bases unmatched: 2. The CDR3 spans 15 residues.

V is TRBV20-1 and J is TRBJ1-1, with D hard to call. CDR3 size: 11 residues. The germline gives CDR1 DFQATT, CDR2 SNEGSKA (reference sequence). V dropped 7 bases and J dropped 8 bases, with 14 bases sitting between them. DNA of the CDR3: TGCAGTGGCCGTGACGGGCCCGAAGCTTTCTTT. Protein sequence: CSGRDGPEAFF.

The chain joins TRBV7-3 to TRBJ2-7, with 8 nucleotides matching TRBD2. Looked up from germline, CDR1 is SGHTA and CDR2 is FQGTGA. The CDR3 consists of 14 residues. V gave up 2 bases and J gave up 5 bases; unmatched junction bases: 5. The CDR3 bases are TGTGCCAGCAGCTTAGCGGGAGGAGAGGACGAGCAGTACTTC. Translated, it gives CASSLAGGEDEQYF.

CDR3 protein: CASSFGGFNEKLFF. The DNA of the CDR3 is TGTGCCAGCAGTTTTGGCGGATTTAATGAAAAACTGTTTTTT. The chain has TRBV28 and TRBJ1-4; D gene unclear. V was shortened by 3 bases and J by 4 bases, with 9 bases between the two germline ends. The CDR3 length is 14 residues. CDR1 MDHEN and CDR2 SYDVKM come from the germline V gene.

This clone has just one count. This chain joins TRBV2 and TRBJ2-1, with no clear D. The germline CDR1 and CDR2 sequences are SNHLY and FYNNEI. The CDR3 contains 14 residues. Trimming stripped 5 bases from V and 4 bases from J, with 12 bases between. DNA for the CDR3: TGTGCCAGCAGTTCCGTGGGCGGATACAATGAGCAGTTCTTC. It yields the protein CASSSVGGYNEQFF.

This rearrangement joins TRBV5-1 to TRBJ2-7; 8 positions agree with TRBD2. V was clipped by 10 bases and J by 5 bases; unmatched bases: 14. This CDR3 is 14 amino acids long. Germline V gene data show CDR1 as SGHRS and CDR2 as YFSETQ. The CDR3 DNA reads TGCGCCTCCAGCGAACGGGGGGGATGGGACGAGCAGTACTTC. This translates into CASSERGGWDEQYF.